These 27 T cell receptor beta chains originate from one sample sequenced in a study of blood T cell repertoires in COVID-19. TCRdb's copy holds only in-frame clones and misses some; the assay was immunoSEQ multiplex PCR. The table records about 250,000 clones, 85% of them present only once. The sample was PBMCs or T cells enriched from blood (not recorded which). The receptors derive from a woman aged 45-59 years with acute COVID-19.

This chain joins TRBV7-6 and TRBJ1-5, with D possibly being TRBD1 (5 bases). CDR3 length: 18 amino acids. V was clipped by 1 base and J by 2 bases, with 18 bases between them. The germline gives CDR1 SGHVS, CDR2 FNYEAQ. The CDR3 sequence: CASSLGQAGQQGNQPQHF. In DNA, the CDR3 is TGTGCCAGCAGCTTAGGTCAGGCAGGGCAACAGGGCAATCAGCCCCAGCATTTT.

The gene calls are TRBV5-1 and TRBJ2-2, with D perhaps TRBD1 (6 bases). The CDR3 covers 16 residues. The V and J ends lost 3 bases and 0 bases respectively, with 12 bases between them. Germline V lookup: CDR1 SGHRS, CDR2 YFSETQ. The chain's CDR3 is CASSSGQLSNTGELFF. CDR3 nucleotides: TGCGCCAGCAGCTCAGGACAGCTTTCGAACACCGGGGAGCTGTTTTTT.

Here the CDR3 reads CASSALRDRAPYGYTF. The CDR3, as DNA: TGTGCCAGCAGCGCCCTCCGGGACAGGGCCCCCTATGGCTACACCTTC. V is TRBV7-8 and J is TRBJ1-2; 9 positions match TRBD1. Trimming took 5 bases from V and 4 from J; bases not matched to a gene: 11. The length of the CDR3 is 16 residues. CDR1 is SGHVS and CDR2 is FQNEAQ in the germline V gene.

The rearrangement uses TRBV6-6 and TRBJ1-2, with D perhaps matching TRBD1 (5 bases). In germline, CDR1 is MNHNY, CDR2 SVGAGI (reference sequence). Trimming removed 6 bases from V and 7 bases from J, with 15 bases in between. The length of the CDR3 is 13 residues. The CDR3 loop reads CASREQGSGGYTF. DNA of the CDR3: TGTGCCAGCAGAGAGCAGGGCTCTGGTGGCTACACCTTC.

The V call is TRBV18, the J call TRBJ1-2; no reliable D call. Trimming removed 1 base at V and 2 bases at J, with 8 bases between. In germline, CDR1 is KGHSH, CDR2 LQKENI. The CDR3 length is 14 residues. CDR3 sequence reads: CASSPLTENYGYTF. CDR3 nucleotides: TGTGCCAGCTCACCACTCACAGAGAACTATGGCTACACCTTC.

This chain uses TRBV19 with TRBJ2-1, with 7 bases that match TRBD2. The CDR3 totals 14 residues. The germline V gene encodes CDR1 LNHDA and CDR2 SQIVND (reference sequence). J was trimmed by 14 bases and V by 0 bases; bases with no gene match: 10. CDR3 in DNA: TGTGCCAGTAGTATAGACCCCAGTCGGGGAGGGGAGTTCTTC. This sequence encodes CASSIDPSRGGEFF.

This chain uses TRBV7-9 with TRBJ1-1; 10 bases fit TRBD1. J lost 4 bases, V lost 1 base, and 6 bases had no gene match. There are 16 residues in the CDR3. Germline-derived CDR1 and CDR2 are SEHNR and FQNEAQ (reference sequence). Here the CDR3 reads CASSLGQGAGGTEAFF. In DNA, the CDR3 is TGTGCCAGCAGCTTAGGACAGGGGGCGGGTGGCACTGAAGCTTTCTTT.

This clone was seen a handful of times. This chain uses TRBV28 with TRBJ1-6, with TRBD1 as a possible D gene (6 bases). The V gene lost 6 bases and the J gene lost 6 bases, with 15 bases spanning the gap. Germline V gene sequence: CDR1 MDHEN, CDR2 SYDVKM. The CDR3 runs 15 residues. CDR3 DNA: TGTGCCAGCAGCCCCCCGGACAGAGGTAATTCACCCCTCCACTTT. Protein: CASSPPDRGNSPLHF.

CDR3 sequence: CASSLQGYYGYTF. CDR3 DNA: TGTGCCAGCAGCTTACAGGGTTACTATGGCTACACCTTC. This chain uses TRBV11-2 with TRBJ1-2, with D possibly TRBD1 on 5 matching bases. V gave up 2 bases and J gave up 3 bases, with 7 bases separating them. Germline lookup yields CDR1 SGHAT and CDR2 FQNNGV. This CDR3 spans 13 amino acids.

The rearrangement uses TRBV19 and TRBJ1-5; 7 bases are shared with TRBD1. Germline CDR1 is LNHDA and CDR2 is SQIVND (reference sequence). Trimming removed 4 bases from V and 0 bases from J; junction bases left unmatched: 6. The CDR3 consists of 16 residues. The DNA for the CDR3 is TGTGCCAGTAGTACCACGGACAGGAATAGCAATCAGCCCCAGCATTTT. Protein: CASSTTDRNSNQPQHF.

The chain carries TRBV19 and TRBJ1-1, with TRBD1 matching over 8 bases. Germline V lookup: CDR1 LNHDA, CDR2 SQIVND (reference sequence). The CDR3 runs 13 residues. The V segment lost 3 bases and the J segment 10 bases; nucleotides outside the gene matches: 7. The CDR3 nucleotides are TGTGCCAGTAGTATGTCAGGGGGCCCCAGAGCTTTCTTT. This codes for CASSMSGGPRAFF.

V gene TRBV15 combines with J gene TRBJ1-2; a weak D match, TRBD1 (6 bases). Between the trimmed V and J ends, which lost 1 base and 2 bases, there was a span of 8 bases. Germline lookup yields CDR1 LNHNV and CDR2 YYDKDF (reference sequence). This CDR3 has 14 amino acids. CDR3 residues: CATSRVDRNYGYTF. The CDR3, as DNA: TGTGCCACCAGCAGAGTGGACAGAAACTATGGCTACACCTTC.

A few counts support this clone. The genes are TRBV6-5 and TRBJ1-6; D remains unclear. Germline V gives CDR1 MNHEY, CDR2 SVGAGI. The CDR3 covers 15 residues. Trimming removed 0 bases at V and 4 bases at J, with 7 bases between. The CDR3 is CASSYSVYYNSPLHF. The CDR3 nucleotides are TGTGCCAGCAGTTACTCGGTCTATTATAATTCACCCCTCCACTTT.

CDR3 DNA sequence: TGTGCCAGCAGCACACAGGCTACCACCCCCAACTATGGCTACACCTTC. Translation: CASSTQATTPNYGYTF. This rearrangement joins TRBV5-5 to TRBJ1-2; TRBD1 might be the D (5 bases). Germline loops: CDR1 SGHKS, CDR2 YYEKEE (reference sequence). The CDR3 is 16 amino acids. V gave up 4 bases and J gave up 2 bases, with 18 bases separating them.

This chain connects TRBV30 to TRBJ1-1; 7 nucleotides match TRBD1. CDR1 and CDR2 from the germline V gene are GTSNPN and SVGIG (reference sequence). The CDR3 consists of 12 residues. J was trimmed by 2 bases and V by 5 bases; bases with no gene match: 2. CDR3 DNA: TGTGCCTGGGAGGGGGCAAACACTGAAGCTTTCTTT. It specifies CAWEGANTEAFF.

This clone turned up a few times. This sequence joins TRBV9 and TRBJ1-2; 9 nucleotides align to TRBD1. The CDR3 runs to 15 residues. V dropped 3 bases and J dropped 4; count of bases not matched to a gene: 7. Germline V lookup: CDR1 SGDLS, CDR2 YYNGEE. In DNA, the CDR3 is TGTGCCAGCAGCGGGGGACAGGGCAACCTCTATGGCTACACCTTC. This codes for CASSGGQGNLYGYTF. The complete variable domain, with remaining parts taken from reference TRBV9 and TRBJ1-2, reads DSGVTQTPKHLITATGQRVTLRCSPRSGDLSVYWYQQSLDQGLQFLIQYYNGEERAKGNILERFSAQQFPDLHSELNLSSLELGDSALYFCASSGGQGNLYGYTFGSGTRLTVV.

This rearrangement joins TRBV6-4 to TRBJ2-3; 9 nucleotides match TRBD2. The CDR3 spans 13 residues. Germline-derived CDR1 and CDR2 are MRHNA and SNTAGT. Germline trimming cut 10 bases from V and 4 bases from J; bases unmatched to any gene: 6. DNA of the CDR3: TGTGCCACCGCGGGGGGGCCTTCAGATACGCAGTATTTT. Residues: CATAGGPSDTQYF.

The rearrangement joins TRBV4-2 to TRBJ1-5, with D hard to call. Germline CDR1 LGHNA, CDR2 YNFKEQ. V gave up 0 bases and J gave up 1 base, with 7 bases separating them. This CDR3 comprises 15 residues. The CDR3 here is CASSQDRRSNQPQHF. Here the CDR3 DNA reads TGTGCCAGCAGCCAAGATCGGAGAAGCAATCAGCCCCAGCATTTT.

The V gene is TRBV2, the J gene TRBJ1-2; tentatively, D is TRBD1 (6 bases). This CDR3 region has 15 residues. The ends were cut back, 1 base at V and 4 bases at J, with 13 bases in the middle. Germline assignment: CDR1 SNHLY and CDR2 FYNNEI. CDR3 coding DNA: TGTGCCAGCAGTGAAGTCGGGACAAGGACCTATGGCTACACCTTC. Protein sequence: CASSEVGTRTYGYTF.

This clone was detected a few times. The rearrangement joins TRBV4-1 to TRBJ1-1; TRBD1 matches at 10 bases. V trimming: 1 base; J trimming: 0 bases; junction bases outside the gene matches: 5. Per the germline V gene, CDR1 is MGHRA and CDR2 is YSYEKL. The CDR3 extends over 17 amino acids. The CDR3 loop is CASSQGPGQGMNTEAFF. The DNA of the CDR3 is TGCGCCAGCAGCCAAGGTCCGGGACAGGGGATGAACACTGAAGCTTTCTTT.

J is TRBJ1-5 and V is TRBV30; D might be TRBD1 (6 bases). The V gene's germline CDR1 is GTSNPN and CDR2 SVGIG (reference sequence). This CDR3 is built from 14 residues. With 2 bases removed from V and 6 bases from J, the gap between germline ends came to 14 bases. As DNA, the CDR3 is TGTGCCTGGAGTTTCTCAGGGGCAAGTCAGCCCCAGCATTTT. Translated: CAWSFSGASQPQHF.

The chain joins TRBV7-2 to TRBJ2-5; weak D call: TRBD1 (7 bases). Trimming pared 3 bases from V and 4 bases from J, leaving 15 bases between. The germline V gene encodes CDR1 SGHTA and CDR2 FQGNSA. This CDR3 has 15 residues. The CDR3 spells CASSFVAGGGETQYF. As DNA, the CDR3 is TGTGCCAGCAGCTTTGTGGCAGGGGGAGGAGAGACCCAGTACTTC.

The chain is built from TRBV14 and TRBJ2-7; 7 nucleotides line up with TRBD1. Germline V lookup: CDR1 SGHDN, CDR2 FVKESK. The CDR3 spans 15 residues. V lost 3 bases, J lost 0 bases, and 5 bases stayed unmatched. CDR3 DNA sequence: TGTGCCAGCAGCCAGGAAAGGGACAGCTCCTACGAGCAGTACTTC. Translating it yields CASSQERDSSYEQYF.

This CDR3 is CASTRNNEQFF. CDR3 nucleotide sequence: TGTGCCAGCACCCGTAACAATGAGCAGTTCTTC. The V call is TRBV7-8, the J call TRBJ2-1; D uncertain. With 7 bases removed from V and 5 bases from J, the gap between germline ends came to 6 bases. CDR3 length: 11 amino acids. CDR1 is SGHVS, CDR2 FQNEAQ, per germline.

J is TRBJ2-1 and V is TRBV30; TRBD2 agrees at 7 bases. The CDR3 runs to 13 residues. V shed 5 bases, J shed 2 bases, and the junction held 3 bases outside the gene matches. Germline V gives CDR1 GTSNPN, CDR2 SVGIG (reference sequence). The CDR3 DNA sequence: TGTGCCTGGGCAGCGGGACCCTACAATGAGCAGTTCTTC. It translates to CAWAAGPYNEQFF.

The sample holds a few counts of this clone. The rearrangement joins TRBV9 to TRBJ2-5; 7 bases fit TRBD1. The CDR3 loop spans 15 amino acids. The germline V gene encodes CDR1 SGDLS and CDR2 YYNGEE. The ends lost 3 bases at V and 5 bases at J; junction bases unmatched: 10. The CDR3 nucleotides are TGTGCCAGCAGCGCTTCAGGGGGTACGGGTGAGACCCAGTACTTC. Translated: CASSASGGTGETQYF.

The genes are TRBV5-4 and TRBJ1-2; tentative D call: TRBD1 (6 bases). Germline V gene data show CDR1 as SGHNT and CDR2 as YYREEE (reference sequence). CDR3 size: 14 residues. V lost 6 bases, J lost 5 bases, and 17 bases lay in between. CDR3 loop: CASTSRDMHYGYTF. The CDR3 DNA follows: TGTGCCAGCACCTCCCGGGACATGCATTATGGCTACACCTTC.